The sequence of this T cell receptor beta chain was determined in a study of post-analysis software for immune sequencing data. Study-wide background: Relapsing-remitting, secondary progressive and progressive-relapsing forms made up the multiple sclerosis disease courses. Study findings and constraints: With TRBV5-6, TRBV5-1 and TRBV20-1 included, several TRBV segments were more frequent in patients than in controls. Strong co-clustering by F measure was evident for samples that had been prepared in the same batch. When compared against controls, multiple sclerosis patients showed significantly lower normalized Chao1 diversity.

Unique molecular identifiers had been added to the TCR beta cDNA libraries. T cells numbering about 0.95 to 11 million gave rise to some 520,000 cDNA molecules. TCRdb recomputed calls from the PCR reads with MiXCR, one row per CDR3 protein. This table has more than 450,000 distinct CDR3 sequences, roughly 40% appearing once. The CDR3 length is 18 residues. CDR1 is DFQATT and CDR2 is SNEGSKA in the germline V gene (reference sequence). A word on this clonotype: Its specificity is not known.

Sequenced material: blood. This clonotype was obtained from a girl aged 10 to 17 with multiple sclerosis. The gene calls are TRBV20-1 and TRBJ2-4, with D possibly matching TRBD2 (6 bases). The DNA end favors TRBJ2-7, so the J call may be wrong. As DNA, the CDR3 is TGCAGTGCTAGAGATATGTTGGAGGGGTTGGCGATCCCCTACGAGCAGTACTTC. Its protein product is CSARDMLEGLAIPYEQYF.